This entry lists 20 T cell receptor beta chains sequenced from one sample in a study of T-cell reconstitution after alpha-beta-depleted transplantation in children. Construction of the TCRbeta library involved unique molecular identifiers. TCRdb processed the PCR reads anew with MiXCR; each CDR3 protein has one entry. The sample yields about 580,000 distinct CDR3 sequences, 23% seen once. Sequenced here: PBMCs, mostly from graft donor cells, sampled 360 days after TCRalphabeta/CD19-depleted stem cell transplant. These receptors came from a boy under two years old who had a stem cell transplant for acute myeloid leukemia, so the T cells may come from the graft donor.

This clonotype has a count of ten or more. J is TRBJ2-5 and V is TRBV29-1, with 9 positions matching TRBD1. V gave up 7 bases and J gave up 5 bases; unmatched junction bases: 8. Germline CDR1 is SQVTM and CDR2 is ANQGSEA. The CDR3 extends over 13 amino acids. CDR3 in DNA: TGCAGCGGTTGGGACAGGGCTGGGGAGACCCAGTACTTC. This gives the protein CSGWDRAGETQYF.

This clonotype was found many times. The chain couples TRBV20-1 to TRBJ2-1; D is unresolved. Trimming pared 0 bases from V and 2 bases from J, leaving 14 bases between. The CDR3 has 16 residues. Germline loops: CDR1 DFQATT, CDR2 SNEGSKA (reference sequence). Here the CDR3 reads CSARDRGPKAYNEQFF. CDR3 in DNA: TGCAGTGCTAGAGATCGCGGACCGAAGGCCTACAATGAGCAGTTCTTC.

This clonotype was found a few times. The J gene is TRBJ1-4, the V gene TRBV28, with TRBD1 as a possible D gene (5 bases). The CDR3 extends over 21 amino acids. V was shortened by 4 bases and J by 0 bases, with 27 bases between the two germline ends. From germline, CDR1 is MDHEN and CDR2 SYDVKM. CDR3 coding DNA: TGTGCCAGCAGTTCTCTCTTTCAGGGACCCTTTCGAATAACAACTAATGAAAAACTGTTTTTT. It yields the protein CASSSLFQGPFRITTNEKLFF.

This clonotype has more than one count but fewer than ten. The chain recombines TRBV2 with TRBJ1-1; 7 bases match TRBD1. The V segment lost 7 bases and the J segment 5 bases; nucleotides outside the gene matches: 7. Germline values: CDR1 SNHLY, CDR2 FYNNEI. There are 13 residues in the CDR3. The CDR3 DNA is TGTGCCAGCATGCAGGGGGTTAGTACTGAAGCTTTCTTT. This codes for CASMQGVSTEAFF.

The chain recombines TRBV24-1 with TRBJ2-3, with a possible D match to TRBD2 (6 bases). Looked up from germline, CDR1 is KGHDR and CDR2 is SFDVKD. The CDR3 length is 15 residues. Trimming cost V 4 bases and J 1 base, with 11 bases left between them. CDR3 coding DNA: TGTGCCACCAGTGAAATAGGGGAGGGCACAGATACGCAGTATTTT. It yields the protein CATSEIGEGTDTQYF.

This clonotype has only a few counts. The chain carries TRBV12-3 or TRBV12-4 and TRBJ1-5, with D maybe TRBD1 (5 bases). The CDR3 sequence is 17 residues long. Trimming removed 6 bases from V and 0 bases from J, with 18 bases in between. DNA of the CDR3: TGTGCCAGCAGCCATCTCCCACAGCAGGGTAGCAATCAGCCCCAGCATTTT. Its translation: CASSHLPQQGSNQPQHF.

This clonotype was seen repeatedly, ten times or more. J is TRBJ2-1 and V is TRBV29-1; 11 bases align to TRBD1. The ends lost 4 bases at V and 7 bases at J; junction bases unmatched: 6. Germline CDR1 and CDR2: SQVTM and ANQGSEA. The CDR3 loop spans 14 amino acids. CDR3 nucleotides: TGCAGCGTTGGTGGGACAGGGGGACGAAATGAGCAGTTCTTC. Translating it yields CSVGGTGGRNEQFF.

Concerning this clonotype itself: A read error may produce the germline difference seen at one junction end. This chain links TRBV20-1 with TRBJ1-2, with 7 positions matching TRBD1. The germline V gene has CDR1 DFQATT and CDR2 SNEGSKA (reference sequence). The CDR3 sequence is 14 residues long. CDR3 amino acids: CSAGETGNHYGYTF. The CDR3 region has the DNA TGCAGTGCTGGAGAGACAGGGAACCACTATGGCTACACCTTC.

This clonotype occurred many times. J is TRBJ1-1 and V is TRBV29-1; D possibly corresponds to TRBD1 (6 bases). Trimming took 3 bases from V and 0 from J, leaving 17 bases between them. Germline V gene sequence: CDR1 SQVTM, CDR2 ANQGSEA. This CDR3 has 16 residues. CDR3 bases: TGCAGCGTTGAGGATAGGGGGGGAAGGTTGAACACTGAAGCTTTCTTT. Its translation is CSVEDRGGRLNTEAFF.

The J gene is TRBJ1-3, the V gene TRBV21-1. TRBV21-1 is termed a pseudogene. This CDR3 spans 18 amino acids. The CDR3, as DNA: TGTGCCAGCAGGACCAGGCTTCGCTGGTACTTCTCTGGAAACACCATATATTTT. It specifies CASRTRLRWYFSGNTIYF.

A few counts support this clonotype. The V call is TRBV12-3 or TRBV12-4, the J call TRBJ1-1; D is possibly TRBD1 (6 bases). This CDR3 has 16 amino acids. Trimming removed 5 bases from V and 0 bases from J, with 16 bases in between. CDR3 amino acids: CASSPPTGTLNTEAFF. CDR3 DNA: TGTGCCAGCAGTCCACCGACAGGCACTTTGAACACTGAAGCTTTCTTT.

CDR3 sequence: CSARGSAATNEKLFF. The CDR3 nucleotides are TGCAGTGCTAGAGGCAGCGCCGCAACTAATGAAAAACTGTTTTTT. The chain employs TRBV20-1 and TRBJ1-4; D is unresolved. V was pared by 1 base and J by 0 bases, with 9 bases between. This CDR3 comprises 15 residues. Germline CDR1 is DFQATT and CDR2 is SNEGSKA (reference sequence).

The chain combines TRBV20-1 with TRBJ1-5, with D tentatively TRBD1 (5 bases). The germline CDR1 and CDR2 sequences are DFQATT and SNEGSKA (reference sequence). The CDR3 loop spans 15 amino acids. The ends were cut back, 3 bases at V and 1 base at J, with 13 bases in the middle. CDR3 sequence: CSASFGGGSNQPQHF. The CDR3 nucleotides are TGCAGTGCTAGCTTCGGCGGGGGAAGCAATCAGCCCCAGCATTTT.

This chain links TRBV15 with TRBJ2-3; D gene unclear. From germline, CDR1 is LNHNV and CDR2 YYDKDF (reference sequence). The CDR3 consists of 13 residues. The V end was cut by 5 bases, the J end by 5 bases, with 11 bases between. The CDR3 spells CATSSHPLDTQYF. The DNA for the CDR3 is TGTGCCACCAGCTCCCACCCACTAGATACGCAGTATTTT.

This clonotype was observed a handful of times. V gene TRBV7-2 combines with J gene TRBJ1-6; 7 bases align to TRBD1. Trimming at V came to 5 bases and at J to 4 bases, leaving 2 bases not matched to a gene. The CDR3 loop spans 14 amino acids. The germline V gene has CDR1 SGHTA and CDR2 FQGNSA. This chain's CDR3 is CASSPGQYNSPLHF. The CDR3, as DNA: TGTGCCAGCAGCCCGGGACAGTATAATTCACCCCTCCACTTT.

This clonotype was counted a few times. The genes are TRBV4-3 and TRBJ2-1, with 15 positions matching TRBD2. V gave up 1 base and J gave up 3 bases; unmatched junction bases: 7. The CDR3 covers 19 residues. The germline V gene encodes CDR1 LGHNA and CDR2 YSLEER. CDR3 sequence reads: CASSQGGLAGGMSYNEQFF. CDR3 DNA: TGCGCCAGCAGCCAAGGGGGACTAGCGGGGGGTATGAGCTACAATGAGCAGTTCTTC.

This clonotype came up a few times. This chain joins TRBV24-1 and TRBJ1-2; 8 bases map to TRBD1. Losses at the gene ends were 5 bases for V and 8 bases for J; bases not matched to a gene: 12. Germline CDR1 reads KGHDR; CDR2 reads SFDVKD. This CDR3 comprises 15 residues. The CDR3 region has the DNA TGTGCCACCAGTGGACGAGACAGGGGAATAGACGGCTACACCTTC. It translates to CATSGRDRGIDGYTF.

This clonotype occurred a few times. J is TRBJ1-6 and V is TRBV12-3 or TRBV12-4; D gene uncertain. V was pared by 4 bases and J by 4 bases, with 8 bases between. The CDR3 sequence is 14 residues long. The CDR3 DNA follows: TGTGCCAGCAGTTCACAACAGTATAATTCACCCCTCCACTTT. Translation: CASSSQQYNSPLHF.

This clonotype occurred once. The genes are TRBV5-1 and TRBJ2-7; no firm D call. Trimming took 4 bases from V and 2 from J, leaving 13 bases between them. Germline V gene lookup returns CDR1 SGHRS and CDR2 YFSETQ. There are 14 residues in the CDR3. CDR3 sequence: CASSPQLDTYEQYF. In DNA form, the CDR3 reads TGCGCCAGCAGCCCTCAGCTAGATACCTACGAGCAGTACTTC. Variable domain in full (rest from reference TRBV5-1 and TRBJ2-7): KAGVTQTPRYLIKTRGQQVTLSCSPISGHRSVSWYQQTPGQGLQFLFEYFSETQRNKGNFPGRFSGRQFSNSRSEMNVSTLELGDSALYLCASSPQLDTYEQYFGPGTRLTVT.

The chain has TRBV28 and TRBJ1-4, with unresolved D. The CDR3 runs 14 residues. The V end was cut by 4 bases, the J end by 7 bases, with 13 bases between. Per germline, CDR1 MDHEN and CDR2 SYDVKM. The CDR3 sequence is CASSSPDRGEKLFF. The DNA for the CDR3 is TGTGCCAGCAGTTCCCCCGATCGGGGTGAAAAACTGTTTTTT. Together with reference TRBV28 and TRBJ1-4, the CDR3 gives the full variable domain: DVKVTQSSRYLVKRTGEKVFLECVQDMDHENMFWYRQDPGLGLRLIYFSYDVKMKEKGDIPEGYSVSREKKERFSLILESASTNQTSMYLCASSSPDRGEKLFFGSGTQLSVL.